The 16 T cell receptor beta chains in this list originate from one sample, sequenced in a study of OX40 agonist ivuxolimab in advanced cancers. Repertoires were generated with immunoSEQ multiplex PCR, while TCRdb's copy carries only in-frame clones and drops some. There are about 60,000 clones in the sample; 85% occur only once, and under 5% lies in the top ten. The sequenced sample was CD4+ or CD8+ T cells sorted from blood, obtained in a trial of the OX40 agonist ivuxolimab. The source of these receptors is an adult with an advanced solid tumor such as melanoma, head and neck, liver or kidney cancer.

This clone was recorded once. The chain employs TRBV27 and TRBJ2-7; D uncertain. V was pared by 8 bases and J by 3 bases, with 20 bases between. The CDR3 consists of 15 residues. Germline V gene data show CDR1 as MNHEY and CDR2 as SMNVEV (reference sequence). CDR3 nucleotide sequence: TGTGCCAGCCAACGAAACAGAGCGATGATCTACGAGCAGTACTTC. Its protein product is CASQRNRAMIYEQYF.

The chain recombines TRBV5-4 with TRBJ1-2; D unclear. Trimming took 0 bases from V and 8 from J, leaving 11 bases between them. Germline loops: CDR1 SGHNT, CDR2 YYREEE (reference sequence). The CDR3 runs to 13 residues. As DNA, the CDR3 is TGTGCCAGCAGCTTGGAAGGACCCTACGGCTACACCTTC. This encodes CASSLEGPYGYTF.

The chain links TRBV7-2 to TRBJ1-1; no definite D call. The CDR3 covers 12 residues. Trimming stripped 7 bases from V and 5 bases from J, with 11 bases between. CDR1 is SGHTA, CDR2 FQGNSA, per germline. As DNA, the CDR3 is TGTGCCAGCACATTTGGAGGGACTGAAGCTTTCTTT. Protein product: CASTFGGTEAFF.

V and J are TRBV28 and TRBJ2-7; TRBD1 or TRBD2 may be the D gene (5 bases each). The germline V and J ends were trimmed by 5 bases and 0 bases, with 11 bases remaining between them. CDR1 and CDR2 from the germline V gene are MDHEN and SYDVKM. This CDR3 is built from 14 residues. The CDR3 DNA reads TGTGCCAGCAGTAGAGCAGGGAGCTCCTACGAGCAGTACTTC. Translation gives CASSRAGSSYEQYF.

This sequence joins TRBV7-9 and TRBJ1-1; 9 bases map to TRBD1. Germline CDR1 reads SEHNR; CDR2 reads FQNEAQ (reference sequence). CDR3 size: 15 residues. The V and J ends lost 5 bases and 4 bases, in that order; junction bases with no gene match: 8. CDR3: CASSPTGTGTTEAFF. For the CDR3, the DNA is TGTGCCAGCAGCCCGACCGGGACAGGGACCACTGAAGCTTTCTTT.

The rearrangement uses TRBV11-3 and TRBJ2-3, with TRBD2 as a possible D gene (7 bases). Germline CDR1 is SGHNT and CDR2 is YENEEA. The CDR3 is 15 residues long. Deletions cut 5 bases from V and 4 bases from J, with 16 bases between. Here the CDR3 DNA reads TGTGCCAGCAGCCCGAGGGAGGGGGGCGCAGATACGCAGTATTTT. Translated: CASSPREGGADTQYF.

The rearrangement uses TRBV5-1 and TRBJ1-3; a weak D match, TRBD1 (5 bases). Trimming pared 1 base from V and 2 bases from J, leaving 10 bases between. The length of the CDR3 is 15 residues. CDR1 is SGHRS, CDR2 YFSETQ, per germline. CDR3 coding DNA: TGCGCCAGCAGCTTGCCCAGGGACCCTGGAAACACCATATATTTT. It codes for CASSLPRDPGNTIYF.

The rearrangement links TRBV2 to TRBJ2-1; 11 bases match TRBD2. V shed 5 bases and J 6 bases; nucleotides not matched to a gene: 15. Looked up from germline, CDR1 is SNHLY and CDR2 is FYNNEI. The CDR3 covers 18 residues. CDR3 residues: CASSTRRSSSGGTNEQFF. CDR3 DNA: TGTGCCAGCAGTACCCGCCGCTCGTCTAGCGGGGGGACCAATGAGCAGTTCTTC.

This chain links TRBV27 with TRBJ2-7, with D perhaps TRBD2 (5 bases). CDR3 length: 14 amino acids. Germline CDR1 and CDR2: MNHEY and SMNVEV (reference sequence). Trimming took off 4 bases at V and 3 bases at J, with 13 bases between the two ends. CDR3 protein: CASSYRGSDYEQYF. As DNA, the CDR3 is TGTGCCAGCAGTTACCGAGGGTCAGACTACGAGCAGTACTTC.

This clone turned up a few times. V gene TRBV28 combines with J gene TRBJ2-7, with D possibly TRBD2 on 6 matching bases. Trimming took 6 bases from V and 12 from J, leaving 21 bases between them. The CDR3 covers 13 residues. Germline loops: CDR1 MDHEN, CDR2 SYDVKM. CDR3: CASRESGSRLRYF. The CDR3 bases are TGTGCCAGCAGGGAGTCCGGGAGCCGGCTTCGGTACTTC. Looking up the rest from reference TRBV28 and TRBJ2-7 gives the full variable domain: DVKVTQSSRYLVKRTGEKVFLECVQDMDHENMFWYRQDPGLGLRLIYFSYDVKMKEKGDIPEGYSVSREKKERFSLILESASTNQTSMYLCASRESGSRLRYFGPGTRLTVT.

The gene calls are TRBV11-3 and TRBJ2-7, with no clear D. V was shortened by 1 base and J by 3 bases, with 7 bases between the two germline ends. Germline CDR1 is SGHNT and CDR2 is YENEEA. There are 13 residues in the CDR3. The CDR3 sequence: CASSLGRGYEQYF. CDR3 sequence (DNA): TGTGCCAGCAGCTTAGGACGCGGCTACGAGCAGTACTTC.

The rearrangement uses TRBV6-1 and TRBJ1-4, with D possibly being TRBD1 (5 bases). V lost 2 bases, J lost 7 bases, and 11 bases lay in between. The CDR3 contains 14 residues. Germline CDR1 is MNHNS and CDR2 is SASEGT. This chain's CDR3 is CASSEPGSGEKLFF. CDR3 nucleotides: TGTGCCAGCAGTGAACCAGGGTCCGGTGAAAAACTGTTTTTT.

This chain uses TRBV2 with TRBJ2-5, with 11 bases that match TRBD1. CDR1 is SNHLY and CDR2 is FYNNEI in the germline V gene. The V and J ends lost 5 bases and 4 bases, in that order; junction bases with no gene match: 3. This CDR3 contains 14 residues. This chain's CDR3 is CASSRDRGAETQYF. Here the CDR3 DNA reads TGTGCCAGCAGTAGGGACAGGGGGGCAGAGACCCAGTACTTC.

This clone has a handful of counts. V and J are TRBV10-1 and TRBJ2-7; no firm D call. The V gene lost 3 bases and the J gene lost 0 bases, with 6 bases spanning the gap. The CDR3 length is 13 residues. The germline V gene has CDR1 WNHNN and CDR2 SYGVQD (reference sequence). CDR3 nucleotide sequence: TGCGCCAGCAGTGATGCCCTCTCCTACGAGCAGTACTTC. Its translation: CASSDALSYEQYF.

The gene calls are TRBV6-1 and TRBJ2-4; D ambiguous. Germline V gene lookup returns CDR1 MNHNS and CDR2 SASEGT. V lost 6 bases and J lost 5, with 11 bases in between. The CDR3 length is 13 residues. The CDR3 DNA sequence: TGTGCCAGCAGACCACGGAGTGAAAACATTCAGTACTTC. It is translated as CASRPRSENIQYF.

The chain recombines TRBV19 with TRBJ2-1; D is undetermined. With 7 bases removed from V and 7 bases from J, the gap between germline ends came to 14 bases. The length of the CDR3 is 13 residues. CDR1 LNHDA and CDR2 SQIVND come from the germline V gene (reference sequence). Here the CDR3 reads CASTLGPLNEQFF. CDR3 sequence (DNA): TGTGCCAGTACCCTAGGCCCACTGAATGAGCAGTTCTTC.